This TCR beta chain derives from a study of cytomegalovirus exposure and HLA in healthy donors. Study findings and constraints: When presence/absence was analysed, sequencing depth was taken to be roughly uniform across donors. TCR beta chain V- and J-gene trimming was linked, in a later analysis, to a missense variant in DCLRE1C.

Vbeta (60) and Jbeta (13) primers were used in the PCR. Some clones are missing from TCRdb's copy, which holds only in-frame ones; the method was immunoSEQ multiplex PCR. The sample has under 200,000 clones; around 83% are singletons. Germline CDR1 SEHNR, CDR2 FQNEAQ (reference sequence). The ends were cut back, 5 bases at V and 4 bases at J, with 23 bases in the middle. The CDR3 consists of 17 residues. With respect to this clone: The antigen remains unidentified.

Source material: PBMCs. The TCR sequence derives from a man over 45 in good health and CMV-seropositive. The chain has TRBV7-9 and TRBJ1-2; D is perhaps TRBD1 (5 bases). DNA for the CDR3: TGTGCCAGCAGCCCAGTGGGCGACAGATCCAACGCCTATGGCTACACCTTC. Amino acids: CASSPVGDRSNAYGYTF.